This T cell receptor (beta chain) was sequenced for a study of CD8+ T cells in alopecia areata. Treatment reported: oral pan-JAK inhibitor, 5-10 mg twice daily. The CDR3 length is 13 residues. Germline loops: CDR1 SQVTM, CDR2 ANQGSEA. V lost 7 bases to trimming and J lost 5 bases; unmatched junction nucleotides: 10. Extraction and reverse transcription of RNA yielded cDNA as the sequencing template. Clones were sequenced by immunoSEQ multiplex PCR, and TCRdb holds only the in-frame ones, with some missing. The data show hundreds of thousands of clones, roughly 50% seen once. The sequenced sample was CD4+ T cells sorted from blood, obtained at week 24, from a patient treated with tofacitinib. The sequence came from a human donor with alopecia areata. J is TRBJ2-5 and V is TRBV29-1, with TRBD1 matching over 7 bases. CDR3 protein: CSAKVTGRETQYF. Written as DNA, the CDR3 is TGCAGCGCCAAGGTGACAGGGCGGGAGACCCAGTACTTC.